This T cell receptor beta chain appears in the sequencing data of a study of blood T cell repertoires in COVID-19. Profiling relied on immunoSEQ multiplex PCR, and the TCRdb table lists in-frame clones only, not all of them. The data hold 75,000 to 85,000 clones, with almost 85% observed a single time. Looked up from germline, CDR1 is LGHNA and CDR2 is YNFKEQ. This CDR3 spans 16 amino acids. With 4 bases clipped from V and 0 bases from J, the junction kept 8 bases outside the gene matches. The sample was peripheral blood. J is TRBJ2-7 and V is TRBV4-2, with TRBD2 matching 8 bases. The sequence was obtained from a human donor in a cohort sampled during active COVID-19. Here the CDR3 reads CASSPREGDSSYEQYF. Written as DNA, the CDR3 is TGTGCCAGCAGCCCCCGGGAGGGGGATAGCTCCTACGAGCAGTACTTC.